This T cell receptor (beta chain) was identified in a study of radiation and T cells in renal cell carcinoma. General study findings and limits: Baseline intratumoral clonotype presence is unknown without pretreatment biopsies.

Germline trimming cut 5 bases from V and 5 bases from J; bases unmatched to any gene: 3. Germline assignment: CDR1 WSHSY and CDR2 SAAADI. The CDR3 sequence is 15 residues long. The time point denotes: blood 4 weeks post-SBRT, at nephrectomy. Sample treatment: 15 Gy SBRT to primary tumor, nephrectomy 4 weeks later. Regarding this clone: Its specificity is not known.

Clones were sequenced by immunoSEQ multiplex PCR, and TCRdb holds only the in-frame ones, with some missing. The sample contains some 97,000 clones, 75% to 85% of which appear only once. This receptor was taken from a man in his 60s with renal cell carcinoma. This chain connects TRBV10-2 to TRBJ2-2; 12 bases line up with TRBD2. Here the sequenced sample was blood, taken from a patient whose treatment included radiotherapy and nephrectomy. CDR3 nucleotide sequence: TGCGCCAGCAGTCTAGCGGGAGGGGGGACCGGGGAGCTGTTTTTT. Encoded protein: CASSLAGGGTGELFF.